These 2 T cell receptor beta chains came from one sample sequenced in a study of response to subunit inactivated influenza vaccine. TCRdb re-called the RT-PCR reads with MiXCR, one entry per CDR3 protein. The table lists 450,000 to 600,000 distinct CDR3 sequences, 7.2% of them singletons. Sequences were derived from PBMCs from blood, sampled about 23 months after vaccination. The receptors here all came from a man aged 50 to 69 who received an inactivated influenza vaccine.

The chain carries TRBV3-1 and TRBJ2-3; the match to TRBD2 covers 9 bases. The CDR3 consists of 16 residues. With 2 bases clipped from V and 6 bases from J, the junction kept 9 bases outside the gene matches. In germline, CDR1 is LGHDT, CDR2 YNNKEL (reference sequence). As DNA, the CDR3 is TGTGCCAGCAGCCAAAAAGCGGGGGGCCCGCTGGATACGCAGTATTTT. It codes for CASSQKAGGPLDTQYF.

This clonotype was seen more than once but under ten times. V usage is TRBV5-1 and J usage is TRBJ2-7, with 9 bases aligning to TRBD2. V shed 4 bases and J 0 bases; nucleotides not matched to a gene: 11. This CDR3 region has 17 residues. CDR1 and CDR2 from the germline V gene are SGHRS and YFSETQ. The DNA for the CDR3 is TGCGCCAGCAGCAGAAGTCTAGCGGGGACCTCCTCCTACGAGCAGTACTTC. It yields the protein CASSRSLAGTSSYEQYF.